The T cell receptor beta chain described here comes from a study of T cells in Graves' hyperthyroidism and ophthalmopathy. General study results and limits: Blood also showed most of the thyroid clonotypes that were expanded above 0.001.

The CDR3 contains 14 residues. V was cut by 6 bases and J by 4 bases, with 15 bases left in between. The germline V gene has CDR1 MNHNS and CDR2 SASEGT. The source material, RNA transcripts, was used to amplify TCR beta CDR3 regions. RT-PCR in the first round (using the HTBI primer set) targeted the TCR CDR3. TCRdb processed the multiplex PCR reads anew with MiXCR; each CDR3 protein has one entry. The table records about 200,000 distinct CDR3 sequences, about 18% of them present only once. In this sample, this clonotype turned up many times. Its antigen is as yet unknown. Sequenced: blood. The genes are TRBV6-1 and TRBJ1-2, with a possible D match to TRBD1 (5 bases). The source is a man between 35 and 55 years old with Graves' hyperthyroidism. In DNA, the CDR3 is TGTGCCAGCAGGTCGCCCGGGGGGATCTATGGCTACACCTTC. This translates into CASRSPGGIYGYTF.